A selection of T cell receptor beta chains follows, all from one sample in a study of OX40 agonist ivuxolimab in advanced cancers. Assay used: immunoSEQ multiplex PCR; TCRdb lists only in-frame clones, some missing. Here the sample spans tens of thousands of clones, under 90% being singletons. This specimen was CD4+ or CD8+ T cells sorted from blood, taken in a trial of the OX40 agonist ivuxolimab. These TCRs come from an adult with an advanced solid tumor such as melanoma, head and neck, liver or kidney cancer. The CDR3 runs from the conserved cysteine through the conserved F or W. A D gene is named only where the DNA matches it firmly. Only some rows state a clone size, as once, few, many or a class for expanded clones.

.,.,TRBV6-6,TRBJ2-5,CASSYYPGNGGETQYF,TGTGCCAGCAGTTACTACCCGGGGAACGGCGGGGAGACCCAGTACTTC
.,.,TRBV19,TRBJ1-4,CASLGATNEKLFF,TGTGCCAGTCTAGGCGCCACTAATGAAAAACTGTTTTTT
few,.,TRBV11-3,TRBJ2-1,CASGRREGAGNEQFF,TGTGCCAGCGGACGTAGGGAGGGGGCAGGCAATGAGCAGTTCTTC
.,.,TRBV2,TRBJ1-2,CASSAQGYGYTF,TGTGCCAGCAGTGCTCAGGGGTATGGCTACACCTTC
.,.,TRBV5-4,TRBJ2-5,CASSFSTVETQYF,TGTGCCAGCAGCTTTTCAACAGTAGAGACCCAGTACTTC
.,TRBD2,TRBV5-6,TRBJ2-5,CASSRRAGGGQETQYF,TGTGCCAGCAGCAGGAGAGCGGGGGGCGGTCAAGAGACCCAGTACTTC
.,.,TRBV7-2,TRBJ1-3,CASSLRTGSSSGNTIYF,TGTGCCAGCAGCTTACGTACAGGGAGTAGCTCTGGAAACACCATATATTTT
.,.,TRBV7-9,TRBJ2-5,CASSPRDTWVETQYF,TGTGCCAGCAGCCCCCGGGACACCTGGGTGGAGACCCAGTACTTC
.,.,TRBV7-2,TRBJ2-5,CASSFPWGDNQETQYF,TGTGCCAGCAGCTTCCCGTGGGGGGACAACCAAGAGACCCAGTACTTC
.,TRBD2,TRBV10-2,TRBJ2-5,CASKRDYQEGTQYF,TGCGCCAGCAAACGGGACTACCAGGAGGGGACCCAGTACTTC
.,TRBD2,TRBV7-2,TRBJ2-3,CASSLVGSGGAADTQYF,TGTGCCAGCAGCTTAGTTGGCAGCGGGGGGGCCGCAGATACGCAGTATTTT
.,TRBD2,TRBV19,TRBJ2-7,CASRTSGGTSYEQYF,TGTGCCAGTAGGACTAGCGGGGGGACCTCCTACGAGCAGTACTTC
.,.,TRBV28,TRBJ1-2,CASSSPGVGYTF,TGTGCCAGCAGTTCTCCAGGGGTTGGCTACACCTTC
.,TRBD1,TRBV5-1,TRBJ2-2,CASSQDRGFTGELFF,TGCGCCAGCAGCCAGGACAGGGGGTTCACCGGGGAGCTGTTTTTT
.,TRBD2,TRBV11-3,TRBJ2-7,CASSLGEGYEQYF,TGTGCCAGCAGCTTAGGGGAGGGCTACGAGCAGTACTTC
.,TRBD2,TRBV14,TRBJ2-5,CASSQGTSGRGETQYF,TGTGCCAGCAGCCAAGGGACTAGCGGGAGGGGGGAGACCCAGTACTTC
.,.,TRBV6-5,TRBJ1-1,CASRIHGAAFF,TGTGCCAGCAGAATACATGGGGCGGCTTTCTTT